Listed here are 7 T cell receptor beta chains from one sample, sequenced in a study of T cell clonotyping in hematopoietic cell transplantation (dated by TCRdb to 2020 to 2023). The time point label for this specimen denotes: 180 days after allo-HCT. Receptor libraries were prepared by the immunoSEQ multiplex PCR assay. TCRdb obtained this table from immuneACCESS and retained in-frame rearrangements with V and J assigned. These tables miss some clones; where compared with another copy, unresolved V genes account for less than half of the shortfall, and the remainder is unexplained. The sample has 8,500 to 9,000 clones on record, 65% to 90% of them singletons. Jointly, the top ten make up roughly 29% of the sample. The source was PBMCs, collected 180 days after allogeneic stem cell transplant. These receptors were taken from a female patient between 30 and 40 years old who had an allogeneic stem cell transplant, so the T cells may come from the graft donor. Some clones in this sample may be carry-over from other donors' samples.

This clone was counted a single time. V is TRBV4-3 and J is TRBJ2-5; the D is unclear. Trimming stripped 0 bases from V and 1 base from J, with 12 bases between. CDR3 length equals 16 residues. Germline V gene lookup returns CDR1 LGHNA and CDR2 YSLEER. CDR3 DNA: TGCGCCAGCAGCCAAGAGGGCTACCCTACCCAAGAGACCCAGTACTTC. It codes for CASSQEGYPTQETQYF.

The chain links TRBV11-3 to TRBJ1-4; unclear D gene. Deletions cut 5 bases from V and 5 bases from J, with 21 bases between. CDR1 is SGHNT and CDR2 is YENEEA in the germline V gene. CDR3 length: 17 residues. CDR3 in DNA: TGTGCCAGCAGCCGAGGACTATCCGCCGCTTCGAATGAAAAACTGTTTTTT. It specifies CASSRGLSAASNEKLFF. The entire variable domain, with the rest obtained from reference TRBV11-3 and TRBJ1-4, is as follows: EAGVVQSPRYKIIEKKQPVAFWCNPISGHNTLYWYLQNLGQGPELLIRYENEEAVDDSQLPKDRFSAERLKGVDSTLKIQPAELGDSAVYLCASSRGLSAASNEKLFFGSGTQLSVL.

The chain has TRBV2 and TRBJ1-4; 9 positions match TRBD1. The ends lost 4 bases at V and 9 bases at J; junction bases unmatched: 6. The CDR3 loop spans 14 amino acids. In germline, CDR1 is SNHLY, CDR2 FYNNEI. Here the CDR3 reads CASSGNRGQKKLFF. Written as DNA, the CDR3 is TGTGCCAGCAGTGGTAACAGGGGGCAGAAAAAACTGTTTTTT.

The J gene is TRBJ1-1, the V gene TRBV27, with no clear D. Per the germline V gene, CDR1 is MNHEY and CDR2 is SMNVEV (reference sequence). V lost 5 bases and J lost 5, with 15 bases in between. This CDR3 has 14 residues. The CDR3 reads CASSPRMGGTEAFF. The CDR3 coding sequence is TGTGCCAGCAGTCCACGTATGGGTGGGACTGAAGCTTTCTTT.

The J gene is TRBJ2-5, the V gene TRBV7-6, with unresolved D. Germline CDR1 and CDR2: SGHVS and FNYEAQ. The V end lost 5 bases, the J end lost 3 bases, and 16 bases lay between the germline ends. The CDR3 has 15 amino acids. Written as DNA, the CDR3 is TGTGCCAGCAGCCCCGAGTTGTCGATGGAAGAGACCCAGTACTTC. It translates to CASSPELSMEETQYF.

The chain employs TRBV5-1 and TRBJ1-1, with D possibly being TRBD1 (5 bases). Looked up from germline, CDR1 is SGHRS and CDR2 is YFSETQ. The ends were cut back, 0 bases at V and 5 bases at J, with 11 bases in the middle. This CDR3 spans 14 amino acids. The CDR3 spells CASSLAGRVTEAFF. Here the CDR3 DNA reads TGCGCCAGCAGCTTGGCCGGCAGGGTAACTGAAGCTTTCTTT.

About this clone itself: In the same sample, other DNA sequences code for this CDR3. CDR3 DNA: TGCGCCAGCAGCGCAGGGACCGACACTGAAGCTTTCTTT. Amino acids: CASSAGTDTEAFF. J is TRBJ1-1 and V is TRBV5-1; D is possibly TRBD1 (5 bases). V was cut by 4 bases and J by 3 bases, with 10 bases left in between. The CDR3 runs to 13 residues. The germline V gene encodes CDR1 SGHRS and CDR2 YFSETQ.